This T cell receptor (beta chain) is drawn from a study of blood T cells in healthy people across ages. The trim removed 5 bases at V and 6 bases at J, leaving 7 bases unmatched. The CDR3 consists of 15 residues. Per germline, CDR1 MNHEY and CDR2 SVGAGI. It was with a sample-barcoded 5' primer and a J-beta primer mix that a second PCR of roughly 7 to 12 cycles was run. TCRdb reanalysed the 5' RACE reads using MiXCR and keeps one entry per CDR3 protein. The sample consists of 1.2 million to 1.5 million distinct CDR3 sequences, 35% to 45% of them appearing once. Study observations and caveats: Older age coincided with a roughly linear decline in TCR beta diversity per million T cells. Bulk PBMC profiling left naive and antigen-experienced comparisons inconclusive.

This clonotype was observed a handful of times. Its matching antigen is unknown. Per sample, no less than 5 micrograms of total RNA were extracted. The chain carries TRBV6-5 and TRBJ1-2; TRBD1 aligns across 12 bases. This TCR came from a woman between 18 and 29 years old in good health. Sequencing was performed on blood. The CDR3 region has the DNA TGTGCCAGCAGTAACCGGGACAGGGGGCTGAATGGCTACACCTTC. Amino acids: CASSNRDRGLNGYTF.